The 26 T cell receptor beta chains given below trace back to one sample, sequenced in a study of T cells in Graves' hyperthyroidism and ophthalmopathy. The investigators amplified TCR beta CDR3 regions from RNA transcripts. HTBI primers were the set used in a first-round RT-PCR of the TCR CDR3. TCRdb fed the multiplex PCR reads into MiXCR, producing one record per CDR3 protein. The sample includes approximately 640,000 distinct CDR3 sequences, 17% of them seen just once. The sequenced sample was blood. These TCRs come from a man between 50 and 59 years old with Graves' hyperthyroidism.

The chain employs TRBV9 and TRBJ2-1; possible D gene TRBD2, 6 bases. The CDR3 spans 15 residues. Between the trimmed V and J ends, which lost 1 base and 3 bases, there was a span of 11 bases. Germline CDR1 is SGDLS and CDR2 is YYNGEE. CDR3: CASSVTGASYNEQFF. For the CDR3, the DNA is TGTGCCAGCAGCGTAACGGGAGCGAGCTACAATGAGCAGTTCTTC.

This clonotype was seen ten or more times. V and J are TRBV5-1 and TRBJ1-1; the D gene is possibly TRBD1 (5 bases). CDR3 length: 15 amino acids. Trimming removed 0 bases at V and 0 bases at J, with 9 bases between. Germline V gives CDR1 SGHRS, CDR2 YFSETQ. This chain's CDR3 is CASSLGQQLNTEAFF. CDR3 DNA: TGCGCCAGCAGCTTGGGACAGCAATTGAACACTGAAGCTTTCTTT.

This clonotype was seen repeatedly, ten times or more. This chain connects TRBV2 to TRBJ2-7; D not resolved. This CDR3 spans 14 amino acids. Trimming shortened V by 6 bases and J by 0 bases, and 12 bases separated the two germline ends. The germline V gene has CDR1 SNHLY and CDR2 FYNNEI. The CDR3 here is CASRRTVSSYEQYF. As DNA, the CDR3 is TGTGCCAGCAGGAGGACGGTGAGCTCCTACGAGCAGTACTTC.

The chain links TRBV28 to TRBJ2-7; D may be TRBD1 (6 bases). CDR3 length: 12 residues. Trimming cost V 4 bases and J 9 bases, with 13 bases left between them. Germline CDR1 MDHEN, CDR2 SYDVKM. The CDR3 is CASSSSGDGQYF. As DNA, the CDR3 is TGTGCCAGCAGTTCCTCAGGGGATGGGCAGTACTTC.

In this sample, this clonotype turned up many times. The chain recombines TRBV28 with TRBJ2-1, with TRBD2 matching 13 bases. The length of the CDR3 is 14 residues. J was trimmed by 9 bases and V by 5 bases; bases with no gene match: 4. Germline CDR1 is MDHEN and CDR2 is SYDVKM. CDR3 amino acids: CASSGLAGVGEQFF. The CDR3 DNA follows: TGTGCCAGCAGTGGACTAGCGGGAGTTGGTGAGCAGTTCTTC.

At least ten counts were recorded for this clonotype. The gene calls are TRBV11-2 and TRBJ2-5, with D perhaps TRBD1 or TRBD2 (5 bases each). The V end lost 2 bases, the J end lost 5 bases, and 12 bases lay between the germline ends. This CDR3 region has 14 residues. The V gene's germline CDR1 is SGHAT and CDR2 FQNNGV. CDR3 in DNA: TGTGCCAGCAGCTTACTTTTGGGGGAGGAGACCCAGTACTTC. It specifies CASSLLLGEETQYF.

This chain connects TRBV10-3 to TRBJ2-2, with 10 bases identical to TRBD2. Trimming at V came to 4 bases and at J to 6 bases, leaving 17 bases not matched to a gene. This CDR3 is 19 amino acids long. The V gene's germline CDR1 is ENHRY and CDR2 SYGVKD. CDR3 in DNA: TGTGCCATCAGTGTCCAGGTGACTAGCGGGTTCATGTGGCCCGGGGAGCTGTTTTTT. Encoded protein: CAISVQVTSGFMWPGELFF.

Ten or more counts support this clonotype. The J gene is TRBJ1-2, the V gene TRBV28; 11 bases agree with TRBD1. The CDR3 length is 13 residues. The V segment lost 6 bases and the J segment 12 bases; nucleotides outside the gene matches: 9. Per the germline V gene, CDR1 is MDHEN and CDR2 is SYDVKM. DNA for the CDR3: TGTGCCAGCAGCCCCGGACAGGGGGCATTCAACACCTTC. It specifies CASSPGQGAFNTF.

There are many counts of this clonotype. V and J are TRBV11-2 and TRBJ2-7; 11 bases line up with TRBD2. Germline V gene sequence: CDR1 SGHAT, CDR2 FQNNGV. V lost 5 bases and J lost 4; bases outside the gene matches: 4. The CDR3 length is 14 residues. CDR3 nucleotides: TGTGCCAGCAGCCAGACTAGCGGGATTTACGAGCAGTACTTC. Its protein product is CASSQTSGIYEQYF. Looking up the rest from reference TRBV11-2 and TRBJ2-7 gives the full variable domain: EAGVAQSPRYKIIEKRQSVAFWCNPISGHATLYWYQQILGQGPKLLIQFQNNGVVDDSQLPKDRFSAERLKGVDSTLKIQPAKLEDSAVYLCASSQTSGIYEQYFGPGTRLTVT.

Remarks on this clonotype: The germline gene is not matched at one end of the junction; a read error may be the cause. The V call is TRBV14, the J call TRBJ2-2, with 9 bases identical to TRBD1. The CDR3 totals 14 residues. Germline V gene sequence: CDR1 SGHDN, CDR2 FVKESK. For the CDR3, the DNA is TGTGCCAACAGCCCACAGGGGGCCACCGGGGAGCTGTTTTTT. Its protein product is CANSPQGATGELFF.

This clonotype was seen ten or more times. The chain couples TRBV28 to TRBJ2-3; 8 bases match TRBD2. This CDR3 is 15 amino acids long. V lost 4 bases, J lost 5 bases, and 8 bases stayed unmatched. CDR1 and CDR2 (germline): MDHEN, SYDVKM. CDR3 coding DNA: TGTGCCAGCAGTTCCTCGGGACTAGTAGGAGATACGCAGTATTTT. Translating gives CASSSSGLVGDTQYF.

A few counts support this clonotype. The chain combines TRBV6-2 or TRBV6-3 with TRBJ2-3; TRBD2 matches 9 bases. From germline, CDR1 is MNHEY and CDR2 SVGEGT. The V and J ends lost 4 bases and 4 bases, in that order; junction bases with no gene match: 9. The CDR3 runs to 16 residues. CDR3: CASSSASGAPADTQYF. The CDR3 DNA follows: TGTGCCAGCAGTTCCGCTAGCGGGGCCCCCGCAGATACGCAGTATTTT.

This clonotype showed up many times. This chain uses TRBV18 with TRBJ1-6; 8 bases are shared with TRBD1. J was trimmed by 7 bases and V by 3 bases; bases with no gene match: 8. The V gene's germline CDR1 is KGHSH and CDR2 LQKENI. This CDR3 contains 16 residues. The CDR3 DNA reads as TGTGCCAGCTCACCTCAGGAGACAGGGGCAAATTCACCCCTCCACTTT. Translated: CASSPQETGANSPLHF.

This clonotype was observed many times. In DNA form, the CDR3 reads TGCGCCAGCAGCCATTGGACAGGGGTGTCGAATTCACCCCTCCACTTT. Translating gives CASSHWTGVSNSPLHF. This rearrangement joins TRBV5-1 to TRBJ1-6, with 9 bases lining up with TRBD1. Germline V CDR1 and CDR2: SGHRS, YFSETQ. The CDR3 is 16 residues long. Trimming at V came to 4 bases and at J to 7 bases, leaving 9 bases not matched to a gene.

This clonotype was picked up many times. CDR3 loop: CASSFGTGSGNSPLHF. The CDR3 region has the DNA TGTGCCAGCAGTTTCGGGACAGGGAGTGGGAATTCACCCCTCCACTTT. V usage is TRBV28 and J usage is TRBJ1-6; 9 nucleotides agree with TRBD1. The CDR3 spans 16 residues. V lost 3 bases, J lost 7 bases, and 7 bases stayed unmatched. The germline CDR1 and CDR2 sequences are MDHEN and SYDVKM.

This clonotype was detected many times. This sequence joins TRBV28 and TRBJ2-7; D perhaps matches TRBD1 (5 bases). The CDR3 has 14 amino acids. Germline CDR1 reads MDHEN; CDR2 reads SYDVKM. Trimming pared 3 bases from V and 2 bases from J, leaving 11 bases between. CDR3 sequence (DNA): TGTGCCAGCAGTTTTCCGGACACAGCCTACGAGCAGTACTTC. Translated: CASSFPDTAYEQYF.

V gene TRBV25-1 combines with J gene TRBJ2-4, with TRBD1 matching 7 bases. The CDR3 contains 16 residues. J gave up 1 base and V 5 bases, and 8 bases lay outside the gene matches. The V gene's germline CDR1 is MGHDK and CDR2 SYGVNS. The CDR3 DNA is TGTGCCAGCAGTTCTACAGGGGCTTGGGCCAAAAACATTCAGTACTTC. Translated: CASSSTGAWAKNIQYF.

In the case of this clonotype: A read error is likely, as this CDR3 ends without the conserved phenylalanine or tryptophan. The rearrangement links TRBV20-1 to TRBJ2-7; 7 bases match TRBD2. V gave up 4 bases and J gave up 6 bases; unmatched junction bases: 12. CDR1 and CDR2 (germline): DFQATT, SNEGSKA (reference sequence). The CDR3 contains 14 residues. DNA for the CDR3: TGCAGTGCTACTCACAGCGGGGTCCTCTCCGAGCAGTACCTC. This codes for CSATHSGVLSEQYL.

Ten or more counts support this clonotype. The chain is built from TRBV30 and TRBJ2-7; TRBD1 matches at 7 bases. The V gene's germline CDR1 is GTSNPN and CDR2 SVGIG (reference sequence). Trimming removed 0 bases from V and 7 bases from J; junction bases left unmatched: 6. The CDR3 is 13 residues long. CDR3 in amino acids: CAWSVGRGQEQYF. In nucleotides, the CDR3 is TGTGCCTGGAGTGTGGGTAGGGGGCAAGAGCAGTACTTC.

The sample holds a few counts of this clonotype. V usage is TRBV29-1 and J usage is TRBJ2-1; 8 bases are shared with TRBD1. The CDR3 contains 14 residues. Germline V gene sequence: CDR1 SQVTM, CDR2 ANQGSEA. After removal of 8 bases from V and 9 bases from J, the junction contained 15 bases not matched to a gene. This CDR3 reads CSTRRGQDKPEQFF. As DNA, the CDR3 is TGCAGCACCCGAAGGGGACAGGATAAACCTGAGCAGTTCTTC.

The chain uses TRBV9 and TRBJ2-2, with 7 bases identical to TRBD2. Germline lookup yields CDR1 SGDLS and CDR2 YYNGEE. The V gene end was trimmed by 3 bases and the J gene end by 7 bases; junction bases not matched to a gene: 12. The CDR3 is 16 amino acids. The CDR3 protein is CASSARLAGVVGELFF. CDR3 sequence (DNA): TGTGCCAGCAGCGCCCGATTGGCGGGAGTAGTCGGGGAGCTGTTTTTT.

Many counts were recorded for this clonotype. This chain links TRBV5-1 with TRBJ2-5, with 7 bases fitting TRBD2. CDR1 is SGHRS and CDR2 is YFSETQ in the germline V gene. The CDR3 consists of 15 residues. The J segment lost 1 base and the V segment lost 5 bases, leaving 8 bases of the junction unmatched. The CDR3 DNA reads TGCGCCAGCAGATCCTCTAGCGGAGTCCAAGAGACCCAGTACTTC. Translation: CASRSSSGVQETQYF.

The chain uses TRBV7-9 and TRBJ2-7; 8 bases line up with TRBD2. V was clipped by 0 bases and J by 0 bases; unmatched bases: 4. The CDR3 is made up of 16 amino acids. Per the germline V gene, CDR1 is SEHNR and CDR2 is FQNEAQ (reference sequence). CDR3 bases: TGTGCCAGCAGCTTAGCCGGTAGCGGGACCTCCTACGAGCAGTACTTC. It is translated as CASSLAGSGTSYEQYF.

At least ten counts were recorded for this clonotype. The rearrangement joins TRBV5-1 to TRBJ1-1, with unresolved D. The CDR3 has 14 residues. The germline V gene has CDR1 SGHRS and CDR2 YFSETQ. V lost 3 bases and J lost 1, with 10 bases in between. The CDR3 DNA reads as TGCGCCAGCAGCTACCGAGGAGGGAACACTGAAGCTTTCTTT. It encodes CASSYRGGNTEAFF.

The chain uses TRBV19 and TRBJ1-1; TRBD1 aligns across 9 bases. The V gene's germline CDR1 is LNHDA and CDR2 SQIVND (reference sequence). The CDR3 sequence is 13 residues long. V was pared by 6 bases and J by 3 bases, with 2 bases of the junction left unmatched. The CDR3 spells CASSYRGHTEAFF. For the CDR3, the DNA is TGTGCCAGTAGCTACAGGGGGCACACTGAAGCTTTCTTT.

This clonotype occurred many times. The chain combines TRBV18 with TRBJ2-1, with D possibly TRBD2 on 6 matching bases. The ends were cut back, 3 bases at V and 7 bases at J, with 10 bases in the middle. CDR1 is KGHSH and CDR2 is LQKENI in the germline V gene. The CDR3 has 13 residues. CDR3 bases: TGTGCCAGCTCACCCACGGGGGAGAATGAGCAGTTCTTC. Amino acid sequence: CASSPTGENEQFF.